This T cell receptor (beta chain) was sequenced for a study of technical replicates of blood from several donors. The CDR3 contains 14 residues. V was trimmed by 3 bases and J by 4 bases, leaving 12 bases between them. The germline V gene has CDR1 MNHEY and CDR2 SMNVEV (reference sequence). Only in-frame clones appear in the TCRdb table, and some are missing; sequencing was by immunoSEQ multiplex PCR. The data show 80,000 to 95,000 clones, about 96% seen once. The chain joins TRBV27 to TRBJ2-5; a possible D gene is TRBD1 (6 bases). The source of this sequence is a human donor in good health. The sample taken for sequencing was T cells isolated from PBMCs. The CDR3 nucleotides are TGTGCCAGCAGTTTTGGGGGCTCCGTAGAGACCCAGTACTTC. Translated, it gives CASSFGGSVETQYF.